This TCR beta chain was retrieved from a study of early T cells in non-severe SARS-CoV-2 infection. About the study: Unsorted whole-blood RNA was sequenced in bulk, leaving chains unpaired.

Study findings and constraints: Comparison of clonotypes with VDJdb favored anti-spike CD8 responses while missing private and CD4 specificities.

Unique molecular identifiers were affixed to single, distinct cDNA molecules. TCRdb re-analysed the 5' RACE reads in MiXCR, keeping a single row per CDR3 protein. In the table there are fewer than 85,000 distinct CDR3 sequences, about 11% of which are singletons. Unmatched junction bases numbered 9, after V lost 3 bases and J lost 6 bases. The CDR3 covers 16 residues. Germline V gives CDR1 KGHSH, CDR2 LQKENI. This clonotype came up many times. What it binds is not known. The receptor was derived from an adult who was a healthcare worker with PCR-confirmed SARS-CoV-2 infection or an uninfected control (not recorded which). Sequenced here: whole blood, sampled at baseline. The rearrangement uses TRBV18 and TRBJ2-3; 10 bases align to TRBD1. The CDR3 nucleotides are TGTGCCAGCTCACCGCTCGGGACAGGGGCATACGATACGCAGTATTTT. It specifies CASSPLGTGAYDTQYF.